This T cell receptor beta chain derives from a study of T cells in Graves' hyperthyroidism and ophthalmopathy. Each diagnosis drew on symptoms, thyroxine, TRAb, thyroid ultrasound and orbital computed tomography findings. The authors obtained PBMCs from 9 to 10 ml of fresh peripheral blood. Amplification targeted TCR beta CDR3 regions from RNA transcripts. The primer set for the first-round RT-PCR of the TCR CDR3 was HTBI. One entry per CDR3 protein results from TCRdb running MiXCR on the multiplex PCR reads. The sample records about 420,000 distinct CDR3 sequences, roughly 14% being singletons. On this clonotype itself: Its antigen remains unknown.

Germline CDR1 is SGDLS and CDR2 is YYNGEE. The CDR3 is made up of 14 amino acids. The trim removed 0 bases at V and 12 bases at J, leaving 6 bases unmatched. Overall study findings and caveats: The blood repertoire included most of the expanded thyroid clonotypes above 0.001. Progression to ophthalmopathy was predicted a median of 6.5 months early.

The chain employs TRBV9 and TRBJ2-1; TRBD2 agrees at 10 bases. This clonotype was sampled from a woman in her late teens or twenties with Graves' hyperthyroidism. Sequenced sample: blood. This CDR3 reads CASSVASGRNPQFF. The CDR3 DNA is TGTGCCAGCAGCGTAGCTAGCGGGAGAAACCCGCAGTTCTTC.